What follows is one TCR beta chain and its context. Which antigen it targets is not known. No base quality information exists; no much larger clone differs at one position. From the cysteine through the phenylalanine, the CDR3 covers 14 amino acids. Just the 42-base CDR3 DNA is kept, in frame starting at base 1. The germline V gene provides CDR1 SGHDT and CDR2 YYEEEE. Germline trimming: 2 bases from V, 9 bases from J; junction bases outside gene matches: 7. The library relied on 5' RACE. The sequencer was an Illumina HiSeq 2000. Template switching introduced a universal primer binding site; the final cDNA contained a unique molecular identifier, enabling accurate counting of TCR cDNA molecules. First-strand cDNA for TCR alpha and beta chains was synthesized from specific primers in the conserved constant-segment region. Each cDNA library was double barcoded, with a SMART-Mk sample barcode plus Illumina barcodes, to control for contamination. TruSeq adapter sequences, together with Illumina sample barcodes, were added in two successive PCR steps. TCR alpha and beta cDNA libraries were sequenced on the Illumina HiSeq platform with custom primers. The authors processed their data as follows. MiGEC was used to process raw reads and extract unique molecular identifiers, and MiXCR was used to find CDR3 positions. Recombination models were inferred per individual with the repgenHMM and IGoR tools using an EM algorithm. The tcR package in R was used for shared clonotype analysis, with sharing normalized by the product of cloneset sizes. Out-of-frame nonproductive sequences were analyzed to study raw recombination free of thymic and clonal selection effects. TCRdb reanalyzed the raw reads on its own, using fastp at Q25 for trimming and MiXCR for clone calling, and kept in-frame beta chains. Rows with a matching CDR3 protein are joined into one entry that keeps the most common DNA and genes. It is TCRdb's table, rather than the study itself, that gives the V and J calls and clone size. In this sample the table shows 200,000 to 250,000 distinct CDR3 sequences, 6.5% of which occur a single time. In total, the top ten clones hold about 15% of the sample.

The data are from a study of identical twins (dated by TCRdb to about 2016). Study-wide context: The study deep-sequenced TCR alpha and beta repertoires from monozygotic twins, unrelated adults of various ages and cord blood to test whether fetal clonotypes persist. To rule out contamination, the twin experiments were replicated at different times with different library preparation protocols. The investigation overall reported the following: In monozygotic twins, out-of-frame TCR alpha sharing was systematically underestimated by recombination models, although the models agreed with sharing between unrelated individuals. Zero-insertion analyses could be partly confounded by invariant T cells such as MAIT and iNKT, though diverse VJ usage argued against such confounding for most clonotypes. In beta out-of-frame sequences, excess twin sharing was weaker, because having fewer shared sequences lowered the signal-to-noise ratio. Compared with coincidental sharing between unrelated individuals, out-of-frame TCR alpha sequences shared between twins had an excess of sequences with low generation probability. Because the same donors could not be followed over many years, the conclusions relied on cross-sectional statistical analysis. Fewer insertions were carried by abundant cord blood beta clonotypes, a similar but weaker trend appeared in young adult naive repertoires, and no such trend appeared in memory repertoires.

Every donor was a healthy Caucasian. Three pairs of female monozygotic twins, all aged roughly 18 to 29 years, made up the twin cohort. CD4+ and CD8+ T cell populations were isolated with positive isolation kits from Invitrogen. This same sample was also part of a study on T cells expressing NK-cell markers. The second study also describes: Three sorted T-cell subsets (CD3+CD56+NKG2C+, CD3+CD56+NKG2C- and CD3+CD56-NKG2C+) from under ten donors had their TCR beta-chain repertoires profiled. Among the eight sequenced donors, seven were HCMV-seropositive and one was HCMV-seronegative. To restrict sorting to alphabetaTCR-expressing T cells, an anti-gammadeltaTCR antibody was added in several experiments. For several donors, the dominant CD3+CD56+NKG2C+ clonotypes were among the top 10 CD8+ clonotypes and accounted for roughly 1.0-8% of CD8+ T cells. Those dominant clonotypes were again the most abundant among CD3+CD56-NKG2C+ cells in a handful of donors, at 28.3-60.1%. It remained unclear whether the expanded NKG2C-expressing T cell clones were specific for HCMV antigens. The eight sequenced donors were randomly selected healthy volunteers, three men and five women. A commercial ELISA kit detecting HCMV-specific IgG in serum was used to determine HCMV serostatus. MIGEC was used to demultiplex reads and group reads by UMI, and MiTCR was used to assemble and quantify clonotypes. To exclude erroneous sequences, only TCR cDNA sequences supported by at least two reads were retained. The tcR package was used for downstream repertoire analysis, and clonotypes were matched between fractions using CDR3 nucleotide sequence together with V segment. Antigen specificity was annotated against VDJdb with VDJmatch, allowing one amino acid substitution in CDR3.

The sequence joins TRBV5-6 to TRBJ2-1, with 8 junctional bases fitting TRBD1. The sequenced sample was CD8+ T cells sorted from blood. This sequence was found in a woman under 30 in good health. The DNA sequence is as follows: TGTGCCAGCAGCTTCGGACAGGGTGGGGCTGAGCAGTTCTTC. Translation gives CASSFGQGGAEQFF.